This T cell receptor (beta chain) derives from a study of blood T cell repertoires in COVID-19. Looking at the study overall: Samples of COVID-19 (acute and convalescent) were obtained from the United States, Italy and Spain.

The CDR3 contains 13 residues. Germline lookup yields CDR1 DFQATT and CDR2 SNEGSKA (reference sequence). V was pared by 3 bases and J by 5 bases, with 8 bases between. The sample holds one count of this clone. As processed by the authors: Researchers report that nucleated cell counts were estimated from reference gene primer amplification. The protocol was immunoSEQ multiplex PCR, while the TCRdb copy is restricted to in-frame clones and leaves out a portion. V and J calls and clone size are copied from that table; D and trimming were computed from the DNA. The sample lists more than 250,000 clones; 87% were seen once. Clinical history reported by participants formed the basis on which cohorts were assigned. Symptom resolution, clearance, or two negative PCRs marked the recovered donors of Cohort 3.

The receptor comes from a woman aged 25 to 39 who had recovered from COVID-19. The sample consisted of PBMCs or T cells enriched from blood (not recorded which). The chain employs TRBV20-1 and TRBJ1-6; D is unclear. For the CDR3, the DNA is TGCAGTGCTAGTGGCGGGAATAATTCACCCCTCCACTTT. Protein sequence: CSASGGNNSPLHF.